This is a list of T cell receptor beta chains from one sample in a study of shared clonotypes between healthy human individuals. Assay: immunoSEQ multiplex PCR; the TCRdb copy retains only in-frame clones and omits some. The sample has some 2,500,000 clones; 93% are singletons. The sequenced material came from naive CD4+ T cells from PBMCs. Receptors originate from a man aged 18-30 years in good health. Some clones in this sample may be carry-over from other donors' samples. The CDR3 runs from the conserved cysteine through the conserved F or W. The D gene is left open where the match is weak. Size values are once, few and many counts, or a class for expanded clones, and some rows have none.

abundance: .; v_gene: TRBV5-3; d_gene: TRBD2; len: 14; j_gene: TRBJ2-7; CDR3aa: CARSSSGIRYEQYF; CDR3nt: TGTGCCAGAAGCTCCAGCGGGATTCGCTACGAGCAGTACTTC
abundance: .; v_gene: TRBV5-4; d_gene: TRBD1; len: 15; j_gene: TRBJ1-6; CDR3aa: CASSPPGQNNSPLHF; CDR3nt: TGTGCCAGCAGCCCCCCGGGACAGAATAATTCACCCCTCCACTTT
abundance: .; v_gene: TRBV4-2; d_gene: .; len: 15; j_gene: TRBJ2-4; CDR3aa: CASSQDLIAKNIQYF; CDR3nt: TGTGCCAGCAGCCAAGATCTGATAGCCAAAAACATTCAGTACTTC
abundance: once; v_gene: TRBV7-2; d_gene: TRBD1; len: 13; j_gene: TRBJ2-7; CDR3aa: CASSRDRGREQYF; CDR3nt: TGTGCCAGCAGCCGGGACAGGGGCCGCGAGCAGTACTTC
abundance: .; v_gene: TRBV19; d_gene: .; len: 11; j_gene: TRBJ2-5; CDR3aa: CASSTLRTQYF; CDR3nt: TGTGCCAGTAGTACCCTGAGGACCCAGTACTTC
abundance: .; v_gene: TRBV9; d_gene: .; len: 15; j_gene: TRBJ2-7; CDR3aa: CASSVATFGDNKQYF; CDR3nt: TGTGCCAGCAGCGTAGCTACTTTTGGGGACAACAAGCAGTACTTC
abundance: .; v_gene: TRBV5-4; d_gene: TRBD2; len: 15; j_gene: TRBJ2-5; CDR3aa: CASSLTSGEGETQYF; CDR3nt: TGTGCCAGCAGCTTGACTAGCGGAGAAGGAGAGACCCAGTACTTC
abundance: .; v_gene: TRBV10-2; d_gene: .; len: 14; j_gene: TRBJ1-1; CDR3aa: CASSESWVGPEAFF; CDR3nt: TGCGCCAGCAGTGAGTCGTGGGTAGGACCTGAAGCTTTCTTT
abundance: .; v_gene: TRBV7-3; d_gene: .; len: 15; j_gene: TRBJ2-2; CDR3aa: CATGVGGRDTGELFF; CDR3nt: TGTGCCACAGGGGTTGGCGGGAGAGACACCGGGGAGCTGTTTTTT
abundance: .; v_gene: TRBV2; d_gene: .; len: 15; j_gene: TRBJ1-5; CDR3aa: CASSESGRSNQPQHF; CDR3nt: TGTGCCAGCAGTGAATCCGGTAGAAGCAATCAGCCCCAGCATTTT
abundance: once; v_gene: TRBV7-9; d_gene: TRBD2; len: 15; j_gene: TRBJ2-2; CDR3aa: CASSSGSESAGELFF; CDR3nt: TGTGCCAGTTCTAGCGGGAGTGAATCCGCCGGGGAGCTGTTTTTT
abundance: .; v_gene: TRBV2; d_gene: TRBD2; len: 15; j_gene: TRBJ2-1; CDR3aa: CASRRTSGDNNEQFF; CDR3nt: TGTGCCAGCAGACGGACTAGCGGGGATAACAATGAGCAGTTCTTC
abundance: .; v_gene: TRBV28; d_gene: TRBD1; len: 13; j_gene: TRBJ2-1; CDR3aa: CASKAGTAAEQFF; CDR3nt: TGTGCCAGCAAAGCCGGGACAGCTGCCGAGCAGTTCTTC
abundance: .; v_gene: TRBV7-2; d_gene: .; len: 14; j_gene: TRBJ1-5; CDR3aa: CASSLSAPGQPQHF; CDR3nt: TGTGCCAGCAGCTTATCGGCCCCTGGGCAGCCCCAGCATTTT
abundance: .; v_gene: TRBV7-9; d_gene: .; len: 14; j_gene: TRBJ1-2; CDR3aa: CASSLGRAPLGYTF; CDR3nt: TGTGCCAGCAGCCTAGGGAGGGCCCCTCTTGGCTACACCTTC
abundance: .; v_gene: TRBV5-1; d_gene: .; len: 15; j_gene: TRBJ1-3; CDR3aa: CASSFEGPSGNTIYF; CDR3nt: TGCGCCAGCAGCTTCGAGGGCCCCTCTGGAAACACCATATATTTT
abundance: .; v_gene: TRBV6-1; d_gene: TRBD1; len: 16; j_gene: TRBJ1-2; CDR3aa: CASSERPGQGAWGYTF; CDR3nt: TGTGCCAGCAGTGAGAGACCGGGACAGGGGGCATGGGGCTACACCTTC
abundance: .; v_gene: TRBV7-9; d_gene: TRBD2; len: 16; j_gene: TRBJ2-1; CDR3aa: CASSLDRTSGKNEQFF; CDR3nt: TGTGCCAGCAGCTTAGATAGGACTAGCGGGAAGAATGAGCAGTTCTTC
abundance: .; v_gene: TRBV4-3; d_gene: .; len: 15; j_gene: TRBJ2-1; CDR3aa: CASSQGRERFNEQFF; CDR3nt: TGCGCCAGCAGCCAAGGCAGGGAGAGGTTCAATGAGCAGTTCTTC
abundance: .; v_gene: TRBV7-9; d_gene: .; len: 14; j_gene: TRBJ2-5; CDR3aa: CASSLGVGQETQYF; CDR3nt: TGTGCCAGCAGCTTAGGGGTAGGCCAAGAGACCCAGTACTTC
abundance: .; v_gene: TRBV7-9; d_gene: .; len: 16; j_gene: TRBJ2-1; CDR3aa: CASSPTLAGSYNEQFF; CDR3nt: TGTGCCAGCAGCCCCACTCTCGCAGGGTCCTACAATGAGCAGTTCTTC
abundance: .; v_gene: TRBV7-2; d_gene: .; len: 13; j_gene: TRBJ1-4; CDR3aa: CASSLWQNEKLFF; CDR3nt: TGTGCCAGCAGCTTATGGCAGAATGAAAAACTGTTTTTT
abundance: .; v_gene: TRBV2; d_gene: .; len: 16; j_gene: TRBJ1-3; CDR3aa: CASSEGRGVSGNTIYF; CDR3nt: TGTGCCAGCAGTGAAGGGCGGGGAGTCTCTGGAAACACCATATATTTT
abundance: .; v_gene: TRBV5-1; d_gene: .; len: 17; j_gene: TRBJ2-3; CDR3aa: CASSLKLAGLRTDTQYF; CDR3nt: TGCGCCAGCAGCTTAAAGTTGGCTGGGCTCCGCACAGATACGCAGTATTTT
abundance: .; v_gene: TRBV7-9; d_gene: .; len: 12; j_gene: TRBJ2-7; CDR3aa: CASRGDSYEQYF; CDR3nt: TGTGCCAGCAGAGGGGACTCCTACGAGCAGTACTTC
abundance: .; v_gene: TRBV2; d_gene: TRBD2; len: 14; j_gene: TRBJ2-1; CDR3aa: CASSREDQYNEQFF; CDR3nt: TGTGCCAGTTCCCGGGAGGACCAATACAATGAGCAGTTCTTC
abundance: once; v_gene: TRBV6-1; d_gene: .; len: 16; j_gene: TRBJ2-5; CDR3aa: CASSALVDPWGETQYF; CDR3nt: TGTGCCAGCAGTGCACTGGTGGACCCCTGGGGAGAGACCCAGTACTTC
abundance: .; v_gene: TRBV6-1; d_gene: TRBD1; len: 14; j_gene: TRBJ1-1; CDR3aa: CASSDEGANTEAFF; CDR3nt: TGTGCCAGCAGTGATGAGGGGGCGAACACTGAAGCTTTCTTT
abundance: .; v_gene: TRBV4-1; d_gene: TRBD1; len: 15; j_gene: TRBJ1-5; CDR3aa: CASSQEDRGEQPQHF; CDR3nt: TGCGCCAGCAGCCAAGAAGACAGGGGTGAACAGCCCCAGCATTTT
abundance: once; v_gene: TRBV7-9; d_gene: TRBD2; len: 18; j_gene: TRBJ2-5; CDR3aa: CASSLLGPAAGRMETQYF; CDR3nt: TGTGCCAGCAGCTTATTGGGCCCAGCAGCGGGAAGAATGGAGACCCAGTACTTC
abundance: .; v_gene: TRBV30; d_gene: .; len: 13; j_gene: TRBJ2-1; CDR3aa: CAWSLTELHEQFF; CDR3nt: TGTGCCTGGAGTCTAACGGAACTCCATGAGCAGTTCTTC
abundance: few; v_gene: TRBV6-1; d_gene: .; len: 15; j_gene: TRBJ1-5; CDR3aa: CASSVEPHGNQPQHF; CDR3nt: TGTGCCAGCAGTGTGGAACCTCACGGCAATCAGCCCCAGCATTTT
abundance: .; v_gene: TRBV5-5; d_gene: .; len: 15; j_gene: TRBJ1-1; CDR3aa: CASSLGGLSNTEAFF; CDR3nt: TGTGCCAGCAGCTTAGGTGGCCTATCGAACACTGAAGCTTTCTTT
abundance: .; v_gene: TRBV5-1; d_gene: TRBD1; len: 14; j_gene: TRBJ2-1; CDR3aa: CASSLGTGYNEQFF; CDR3nt: TGCGCCAGCAGCTTGGGGACAGGCTACAATGAGCAGTTCTTC
abundance: .; v_gene: TRBV7-9; d_gene: .; len: 14; j_gene: TRBJ1-5; CDR3aa: CASSSSNVDQPQHF; CDR3nt: TGTGCCAGCAGCTCCTCGAACGTAGATCAGCCCCAGCATTTT
abundance: once; v_gene: TRBV6-1; d_gene: TRBD1; len: 15; j_gene: TRBJ1-3; CDR3aa: CASRADRGRGNTIYF; CDR3nt: TGTGCCAGCAGGGCCGACAGGGGGCGCGGAAACACCATATATTTT
abundance: .; v_gene: TRBV6-1; d_gene: .; len: 16; j_gene: TRBJ2-7; CDR3aa: CASSEAGAGTGYEQYF; CDR3nt: TGTGCCAGCAGTGAAGCGGGGGCAGGGACGGGCTACGAGCAGTACTTC
abundance: once; v_gene: TRBV7-3; d_gene: TRBD1; len: 16; j_gene: TRBJ2-1; CDR3aa: CASSLMGRGSSNEQFF; CDR3nt: TGTGCCAGCAGCTTAATGGGCAGGGGGTCTAGCAATGAGCAGTTCTTC
abundance: .; v_gene: TRBV7-8; d_gene: .; len: 13; j_gene: TRBJ1-1; CDR3aa: CASSRIDSSEAFF; CDR3nt: TGTGCCAGCAGCCGCATTGACAGTTCTGAAGCTTTCTTT
abundance: .; v_gene: TRBV10-3; d_gene: .; len: 13; j_gene: TRBJ2-3; CDR3aa: CAIQAGLEDTQYF; CDR3nt: TGTGCCATCCAGGCGGGTTTGGAAGATACGCAGTATTTT
abundance: .; v_gene: TRBV6-5; d_gene: .; len: 16; j_gene: TRBJ1-3; CDR3aa: CASSSGGPNSGNTIYF; CDR3nt: TGTGCCAGCAGTTCGGGGGGACCGAACTCTGGAAACACCATATATTTT
abundance: .; v_gene: TRBV16; d_gene: .; len: 14; j_gene: TRBJ1-2; CDR3aa: CASSQSMDNYGYTF; CDR3nt: TGTGCCAGCAGCCAATCGATGGATAACTATGGCTACACCTTC
abundance: .; v_gene: TRBV6-6; d_gene: .; len: 13; j_gene: TRBJ2-3; CDR3aa: CASSYDGTDTQYF; CDR3nt: TGTGCCAGCAGTTATGACGGGACAGATACGCAGTATTTT
abundance: .; v_gene: TRBV27; d_gene: TRBD1; len: 12; j_gene: TRBJ2-7; CDR3aa: CASRDRAYEQYF; CDR3nt: TGTGCCAGCAGGGACAGGGCCTACGAGCAGTACTTC